This T cell receptor beta chain is drawn from a study of OX40 agonist ivuxolimab in advanced cancers. Overall study context: Patients treated during dose escalation were battling hepatocellular carcinoma, melanoma, renal cell or head and neck cancer.

The CDR3 extends over 13 amino acids. V lost 8 bases and J lost 2, with 11 bases in between. Germline-derived CDR1 and CDR2 are SNHLY and FYNNEI. Points from the study as a whole: Fewer expanded clones were found on average in CD4+ than in CD8+ T cells.

This clone is labeled as medium-sized. Its antigen is unidentified. Assay used: immunoSEQ multiplex PCR; TCRdb lists only in-frame clones, some missing. In the table there are tens of thousands of clones, approximately 80% of which are singletons. The sample consisted of CD4+ or CD8+ T cells sorted from blood, taken in a trial of the OX40 agonist ivuxolimab. The sequence derives from an adult with an advanced solid tumor such as melanoma, head and neck, liver or kidney cancer. The chain has TRBV2 and TRBJ2-3, with D maybe TRBD2 (6 bases). The CDR3 is CASGGVFTDTQYF. The CDR3 nucleotides are TGTGCCAGCGGAGGGGTTTTCACAGATACGCAGTATTTT.